Listed here are 27 T cell receptor beta chains from one sample, sequenced in a study of molecular identifiers for immune sequencing clone quantification. TCRdb re-called the PCR reads through MiXCR, storing one row per CDR3 protein. The sample shows more than 70,000 distinct CDR3 sequences, around a fifth of them seen only once. Sequenced: naive CD8+ T cells from blood, with Jurkat cell RNA spiked in. Subset described: FACS-sorted CD8+CD4-CCR7+CD45RA+ naive T cells. All receptors come from a human donor in good health. Some libraries in this study had Jurkat cell RNA spiked in.

In this sample, this clonotype turned up many times. The chain carries TRBV4-2 and TRBJ1-1, with D possibly being TRBD1 (5 bases). The CDR3 contains 17 residues. Germline V gene sequence: CDR1 LGHNA, CDR2 YNFKEQ. The germline V and J ends were trimmed by 0 bases and 0 bases, with 14 bases remaining between them. CDR3 nucleotides: TGTGCCAGCAGCCAAGATTTATACAGGACCATGAACACTGAAGCTTTCTTT. Amino acids: CASSQDLYRTMNTEAFF.

This clonotype was recorded a few times. The V gene is TRBV27, the J gene TRBJ2-1; TRBD1 might be the D (5 bases). CDR1 is MNHEY and CDR2 is SMNVEV in the germline V gene (reference sequence). The CDR3 loop spans 13 amino acids. Trimming pared 0 bases from V and 9 bases from J, leaving 9 bases between. The CDR3 here is CASSLSGQGEQFF. Written as DNA, the CDR3 is TGTGCCAGCAGTTTATCGGGCCAGGGTGAGCAGTTCTTC.

This clonotype was detected ten times or more. The V and J genes are TRBV29-1 and TRBJ2-2; D gene ambiguous. The V end lost 6 bases, the J end lost 2 bases, and 4 bases lay between the germline ends. CDR1 is SQVTM, CDR2 ANQGSEA, per germline. CDR3 length: 11 residues. The DNA of the CDR3 is TGCAGCGTGCTAAACACCGGGGAGCTGTTTTTT. Its translation: CSVLNTGELFF.

This clonotype was recorded many times. V usage is TRBV19 and J usage is TRBJ2-3; D ambiguous. Trimming removed 5 bases at V and 4 bases at J, with 7 bases between. CDR1 and CDR2 from the germline V gene are LNHDA and SQIVND (reference sequence). The CDR3 runs 12 residues. This CDR3 reads CASSPSPDTQYF. CDR3 DNA: TGTGCCAGTAGTCCAAGTCCAGATACGCAGTATTTT.

This clonotype was detected many times. V usage is TRBV19 and J usage is TRBJ1-5, with D hard to call. V gave up 7 bases and J gave up 7 bases, with 17 bases separating them. Germline V lookup: CDR1 LNHDA, CDR2 SQIVND (reference sequence). The CDR3 has 14 amino acids. Here the CDR3 reads CASNHGGLHQPQHF. As DNA, the CDR3 is TGTGCCAGTAACCATGGTGGGTTGCACCAGCCCCAGCATTTT.

This clonotype was picked up a small number of times. The chain carries TRBV6-5 and TRBJ2-1; TRBD2 agrees at 7 bases. Germline loops: CDR1 MNHEY, CDR2 SVGAGI. The V and J ends lost 0 bases and 7 bases, in that order; junction bases with no gene match: 15. This CDR3 has 18 residues. The CDR3 here is CASSYSVNRAGPTNEQFF. CDR3 DNA: TGTGCCAGCAGTTACTCGGTAAATAGAGCGGGGCCTACAAATGAGCAGTTCTTC.

There are many counts of this clonotype. The V and J genes are TRBV9 and TRBJ1-4; TRBD1 matches at 7 bases. Unmatched junction bases numbered 4, after V lost 3 bases and J lost 5 bases. The CDR3 consists of 14 residues. CDR1 is SGDLS and CDR2 is YYNGEE in the germline V gene. Here the CDR3 reads CASSEGQQNEKLFF. The DNA of the CDR3 is TGTGCCAGCAGCGAGGGACAGCAAAATGAAAAACTGTTTTTT.

In this sample, this clonotype turned up a few times. V usage is TRBV6-2 or TRBV6-3 and J usage is TRBJ2-1; possible D gene TRBD2, 6 bases. This CDR3 region has 17 residues. Germline V gives CDR1 MNHEY, CDR2 SVGEGT. V was cut by 4 bases and J by 1 base, with 17 bases left in between. The CDR3 spells CASSWDLALESYNEQFF. CDR3 sequence (DNA): TGTGCCAGCAGTTGGGACCTAGCGTTAGAATCCTACAATGAGCAGTTCTTC.

At least ten counts were recorded for this clonotype. The chain recombines TRBV7-9 with TRBJ1-5; D unclear. Germline V gene data show CDR1 as SEHNR and CDR2 as FQNEAQ (reference sequence). The V end was cut by 0 bases, the J end by 0 bases, with 9 bases between. This CDR3 contains 16 residues. The CDR3: CASSLAVSDSNQPQHF. Written as DNA, the CDR3 is TGTGCCAGCAGCTTAGCGGTTTCAGATAGCAATCAGCCCCAGCATTTT.

This chain links TRBV6-5 with TRBJ2-1; 7 nucleotides agree with TRBD2. CDR1 is MNHEY and CDR2 is SVGAGI in the germline V gene. Unmatched junction bases numbered 3, after V lost 8 bases and J lost 5 bases. CDR3 size: 12 residues. CDR3 DNA sequence: TGTGCCAGCCGGGGGGTTGACAATGAGCAGTTCTTC. Translating it yields CASRGVDNEQFF.

The sample holds a few counts of this clonotype. The rearrangement uses TRBV27 and TRBJ2-5, with 8 bases fitting TRBD1. Germline trimming cut 2 bases from V and 7 bases from J; bases unmatched to any gene: 3. The CDR3 contains 13 residues. Germline V lookup: CDR1 MNHEY, CDR2 SMNVEV (reference sequence). The chain's CDR3 is CASSLTGTGTQYF. The DNA for the CDR3 is TGTGCCAGCAGTTTAACGGGGACAGGGACCCAGTACTTC.

This clonotype was seen ten or more times. This rearrangement joins TRBV7-9 to TRBJ1-5, with D unresolved. The V gene's germline CDR1 is SEHNR and CDR2 FQNEAQ (reference sequence). The CDR3 loop spans 15 amino acids. V was clipped by 4 bases and J by 0 bases, with 10 bases between them. CDR3 in DNA: TGTGCCAGCAGCTCCGGGCTGACTAGCAATCAGCCCCAGCATTTT. This sequence encodes CASSSGLTSNQPQHF.

About this clonotype itself: This could be a read error, since a much larger clone is one nucleotide away. The chain recombines TRBV4-2 with TRBJ2-1, with D tentatively TRBD1 (5 bases). Germline loops: CDR1 LGHNA, CDR2 YNFKEQ. V was trimmed by 0 bases and J by 9 bases, leaving 18 bases between them. The CDR3 has 16 residues. CDR3 residues: CASSQDLSRVTGEQFF. The CDR3 DNA reads TGTGCCAGCAGCCAAGATCTTTCCAGGGTAACTGGTGAGCAGTTCTTC.

This clonotype was seen more than once but under ten times. V usage is TRBV7-3 and J usage is TRBJ2-1; no clear D gene. The CDR3 sequence is 20 residues long. Trimming stripped 2 bases from V and 3 bases from J, with 26 bases between. CDR1 is SGHTA, CDR2 FQGTGA, per germline. CDR3 in amino acids: CASSLHPLIVSSLHYNEQFF. CDR3 DNA sequence: TGTGCCAGCAGCTTACACCCCCTAATCGTGTCGTCCCTACACTACAATGAGCAGTTCTTC.

This clonotype was seen only once. It may be a read error: a sequence one base away is much more abundant. The chain employs TRBV14 and TRBJ2-7; D is unclear. The germline CDR1 and CDR2 sequences are SGHDN and FVKESK. The CDR3 is made up of 14 amino acids. The CDR3 nucleotides are TGTGCCGGCAGCCAAGAACAGAGTCGCTACGAGCAGTACTTC. Encoded protein: CAGSQEQSRYEQYF.

As concerns this clonotype: One end of the junction does not line up with germline, which may come from a read error. This rearrangement joins TRBV19 to TRBJ2-7; D possibly corresponds to TRBD2 (5 bases). Germline values: CDR1 LNHDA, CDR2 SQIVND (reference sequence). The CDR3 is made up of 14 amino acids. DNA for the CDR3: TGTGCCAGTAGTTTGTCGGGGAGCTCCTACGAGCAGTGCTTC. It translates to CASSLSGSSYEQCF.

This clonotype was counted ten times or more. The chain joins TRBV5-5 to TRBJ2-1; no clear D gene. Trimming removed 4 bases from V and 0 bases from J, with 14 bases in between. The CDR3 is made up of 16 amino acids. The germline V gene encodes CDR1 SGHKS and CDR2 YYEKEE (reference sequence). The CDR3 protein is CASSPPSVGSYNEQFF. The CDR3 DNA sequence: TGTGCCAGCAGCCCGCCTTCGGTAGGCTCCTACAATGAGCAGTTCTTC.

A few counts support this clonotype. J is TRBJ1-1 and V is TRBV4-3; D remains unclear. The CDR3 spans 15 residues. Per the germline V gene, CDR1 is LGHNA and CDR2 is YSLEER. The germline V and J ends were trimmed by 0 bases and 0 bases, with 8 bases remaining between them. The DNA for the CDR3 is TGCGCCAGCAGCCAAGATATTACGGTGAACACTGAAGCTTTCTTT. Protein sequence: CASSQDITVNTEAFF.

With respect to this clonotype: A read error may explain this, as a much larger clone is one base away. This rearrangement joins TRBV19 to TRBJ2-3; 9 nucleotides agree with TRBD2. Germline loops: CDR1 LNHDA, CDR2 SQIVND (reference sequence). CDR3 size: 15 residues. The CDR3 nucleotides read TGTGCCAGTAGTATTGGCGGGGGGGTCGGAGATGCGCAGTATTTT. Amino acids: CASSIGGGVGDAQYF.

This clonotype was seen a few times. This chain connects TRBV7-9 to TRBJ1-6, with TRBD1 as a possible D gene (5 bases). Germline values: CDR1 SEHNR, CDR2 FQNEAQ (reference sequence). The CDR3 has 12 residues. Trimming cost V 4 bases and J 12 bases, with 10 bases left between them. CDR3 nucleotides: TGTGCCAGCAGCTCAACAGGTTTACCCCTCCACTTT. Its translation is CASSSTGLPLHF.

The gene calls are TRBV5-1 and TRBJ2-1; D tentatively fits TRBD1 or TRBD2 (7 bases each). V was cut by 7 bases and J by 3 bases, with 20 bases left in between. Germline CDR1 reads SGHRS; CDR2 reads YFSETQ. The CDR3 is 16 amino acids. In DNA, the CDR3 is TGCGCCAGCCGACCCTGGGCAGGGGGGGACTACAATGAGCAGTTCTTC. Translation: CASRPWAGGDYNEQFF.

The chain has TRBV12-3 or TRBV12-4 and TRBJ2-6; tentative D call: TRBD1 (5 bases). This CDR3 is 17 amino acids long. V gave up 2 bases and J gave up 0 bases, with 11 bases separating them. DNA for the CDR3: TGTGCCAGCAGTTTATTCACAGGTTCCTCTGGGGCCAACGTCCTGACTTTC. Translating gives CASSLFTGSSGANVLTF.

Comments on this clonotype: This could be a read error, since a much larger clone is one nucleotide away. This chain links TRBV9 with TRBJ2-6; D gene ambiguous. This CDR3 is 15 amino acids long. Deletions cut 0 bases from V and 4 bases from J, with 8 bases between. The germline V gene encodes CDR1 SGDLS and CDR2 YYNGEE. CDR3: CASSVARYGANVLTF. The CDR3 DNA reads TGTGCCAGCAGCGTAGCGCGGTACGGGGCCAACGTCCTGACTTTC.

On this clonotype itself: A clone one base away is much larger, so this may be a read error. The V and J genes are TRBV28 and TRBJ1-5; 8 bases match TRBD1. There are 15 residues in the CDR3. The ends lost 6 bases at V and 6 bases at J; junction bases unmatched: 10. Germline V CDR1 and CDR2: MDHEN, SYDVKM. CDR3 sequence reads: CASRKGQGASQPQHF. CDR3 nucleotide sequence: TGTGCCAGCAGAAAGGGGCAGGGGGCTAGTCAGCCCCAGCATTTT.

In this sample, this clonotype turned up a few times. V usage is TRBV20-1 and J usage is TRBJ1-5; 9 nucleotides align to TRBD1. V trimming: 0 bases; J trimming: 3 bases; junction bases outside the gene matches: 3. From germline, CDR1 is DFQATT and CDR2 SNEGSKA (reference sequence). CDR3 size: 15 residues. CDR3 bases: TGCAGTGCTAGAGAGAGGACAGGGGCCAATCAGCCCCAGCATTTT. Translating gives CSARERTGANQPQHF.

Note on this clonotype: A clone one base away is much larger, so this may be a read error. The CDR3 carries no conserved terminal phenylalanine or tryptophan, so it likely arises from a read error. The rearrangement joins TRBV7-2 to TRBJ2-5; perhaps TRBD1 as D (6 bases). In germline, CDR1 is SGHTA, CDR2 FQGNSA. The germline V and J ends were trimmed by 7 bases and 5 bases, with 20 bases remaining between them. This CDR3 contains 15 residues. CDR3 residues: CASTSREGHLETQYS. The CDR3 DNA reads TGTGCCAGCACCTCCAGAGAGGGACATCTCGAGACCCAGTACTCC.

The rearrangement joins TRBV5-8 to TRBJ2-3; D uncertain. Germline V gene lookup returns CDR1 SGHTS and CDR2 YDEGEE. The CDR3 has 11 residues. V was trimmed by 6 bases and J by 10 bases, leaving 12 bases between them. The CDR3 is CASTWDGPQYF. DNA of the CDR3: TGTGCCAGCACCTGGGATGGACCGCAGTATTTT.